These T cell receptor beta chains were read from a single sample in a study of cytomegalovirus exposure and HLA in healthy donors. Assay used: immunoSEQ multiplex PCR; TCRdb lists only in-frame clones, some missing. The sample lists 180,000 or so clones, 82% occurring once. Sequences were obtained from PBMCs. Receptors were obtained from a man aged 35-49 years in good health and CMV-seronegative. Both conserved end residues are part of each CDR3. A D gene is named only where the DNA matches it firmly. Size tells how often a clone was seen (once, few, many) or the class of an expanded clone, and some rows leave it out.

j_call: TRBJ2-2
clone_size: .
d_call: TRBD1
v_call: TRBV18
cdr3_nt: TGTGCCAGCTCACGGGGACAGGGAACGATCGGGGAGCTGTTTTTT
cdr3_aa: CASSRGQGTIGELFF

j_call: TRBJ2-7
clone_size: .
d_call: .
v_call: TRBV28
cdr3_nt: TGTGCCAGCACAGGGGCTTACGAGCAGTACTTC
cdr3_aa: CASTGAYEQYF

j_call: TRBJ1-5
clone_size: .
d_call: .
v_call: TRBV11-2
cdr3_nt: TGTGCCAGCAGCCCCCCGGGGGATCAGCCCCAGCATTTT
cdr3_aa: CASSPPGDQPQHF

j_call: TRBJ1-5
clone_size: .
d_call: .
v_call: TRBV4-1
cdr3_nt: TGCGCCAGCAGCCAAGTTGGCAGAATTTATAGCAATCAGCCCCAGCATTTT
cdr3_aa: CASSQVGRIYSNQPQHF

j_call: TRBJ2-6
clone_size: .
d_call: .
v_call: TRBV19
cdr3_nt: TGTGCCAGTAGTAAGGGACAAGCCGGGGCCAACGTCCTGACTTTC
cdr3_aa: CASSKGQAGANVLTF

j_call: TRBJ1-6
clone_size: .
d_call: .
v_call: TRBV6-6
cdr3_nt: TGTGCCAGCAGCTGGACTGATTATAATTCACCCCTCCACTTT
cdr3_aa: CASSWTDYNSPLHF

j_call: TRBJ2-6
clone_size: once
d_call: .
v_call: TRBV11-2
cdr3_nt: TGTGCCAGCAGCTCCAGGCAGGGCTCTGGGGCCAACGTCCTGACTTTC
cdr3_aa: CASSSRQGSGANVLTF

j_call: TRBJ2-2
clone_size: .
d_call: TRBD1
v_call: TRBV5-6
cdr3_nt: TGTGCCAGCAGCTTTCGTTCGTGGGACAGGGCGACCGGGGAGCTGTTTTTT
cdr3_aa: CASSFRSWDRATGELFF

j_call: TRBJ2-3
clone_size: .
d_call: .
v_call: TRBV19
cdr3_nt: TGTGCCAGTAGTATTGAGCTTGTGCGCCCAGATACGCAGTATTTT
cdr3_aa: CASSIELVRPDTQYF

j_call: TRBJ1-5
clone_size: .
d_call: TRBD1
v_call: TRBV4-1
cdr3_nt: TGCGCCAGCAGCCCCGGGACAGAGAATCAGCCCCAGCATTTT
cdr3_aa: CASSPGTENQPQHF

j_call: TRBJ1-6
clone_size: .
d_call: .
v_call: TRBV5-5
cdr3_nt: TGTGCCAGCAGCTTCGACACAAACGGACAGTATAATTCACCCCTCCACTTT
cdr3_aa: CASSFDTNGQYNSPLHF

j_call: TRBJ2-7
clone_size: .
d_call: TRBD2
v_call: TRBV5-1
cdr3_nt: TGCGCCAGCAGCCCTCTCGGCCTAGCGGGAGTATACTACGAGCAGTACTTC
cdr3_aa: CASSPLGLAGVYYEQYF

j_call: TRBJ1-1
clone_size: few
d_call: TRBD1
v_call: TRBV5-5
cdr3_nt: TGTGCCAGCAGCTTAATGGGACAGGGGAACACTGAAGCTTTCTTT
cdr3_aa: CASSLMGQGNTEAFF

j_call: TRBJ2-3
clone_size: .
d_call: TRBD2
v_call: TRBV10-1
cdr3_nt: TGCGCCAGCAGTGGGCTAGCGGGAAGCACAGATACGCAGTATTTT
cdr3_aa: CASSGLAGSTDTQYF

j_call: TRBJ1-2
clone_size: .
d_call: .
v_call: TRBV21-1
cdr3_nt: TGTGCCAGCAGCACTTGGGACAGCCTCTATGGCTACACCTTC
cdr3_aa: CASSTWDSLYGYTF

j_call: TRBJ2-6
clone_size: .
d_call: TRBD2
v_call: TRBV9
cdr3_nt: TGTGCCAGCAGCTCGAGCGGGGGGGCCAGAGGGGCCAACGTCCTGACTTTC
cdr3_aa: CASSSSGGARGANVLTF

j_call: TRBJ2-1
clone_size: .
d_call: .
v_call: TRBV29-1
cdr3_nt: TGCAGCGTTGTCAGGTCGGCGATTCAGTTCTTC
cdr3_aa: CSVVRSAIQFF

j_call: TRBJ2-3
clone_size: .
d_call: TRBD2
v_call: TRBV7-3
cdr3_nt: TGTGCCAGCAGCTTAGTAGCGGGAGGCCAGGCAGATACGCAGTATTTT
cdr3_aa: CASSLVAGGQADTQYF

j_call: TRBJ1-5
clone_size: .
d_call: .
v_call: TRBV7-2
cdr3_nt: TGTGCCAGCAGCTTAGCAGATACAGCTACCGCAAATCAGCCCCAGCATTTT
cdr3_aa: CASSLADTATANQPQHF

j_call: TRBJ2-2
clone_size: .
d_call: .
v_call: TRBV7-2
cdr3_nt: TGTGCCAGCAGCTCGGAGCTCACCGGGGAGCTGTTTTTT
cdr3_aa: CASSSELTGELFF

j_call: TRBJ2-7
clone_size: .
d_call: .
v_call: TRBV14
cdr3_nt: TGTGCCAGCAGCCAAGAAGGGGGAGTTAGGGTCTACGAGCAGTACTTC
cdr3_aa: CASSQEGGVRVYEQYF

j_call: TRBJ1-5
clone_size: .
d_call: .
v_call: TRBV6-5
cdr3_nt: TGTGCCACCAATAAGAACATATTCGATCAGCCCCAGCATTTT
cdr3_aa: CATNKNIFDQPQHF

j_call: TRBJ1-2
clone_size: .
d_call: TRBD1
v_call: TRBV7-9
cdr3_nt: TGTGCCAGCAGCTTAGGACAGGGCTATGGCTACACCTTC
cdr3_aa: CASSLGQGYGYTF

j_call: TRBJ1-4
clone_size: .
d_call: .
v_call: TRBV6-6
cdr3_nt: TGTGCCAGCAGTTACGGCAGGGGAACTAATGAAAAACTGTTTTTT
cdr3_aa: CASSYGRGTNEKLFF

j_call: TRBJ2-1
clone_size: .
d_call: TRBD2
v_call: TRBV30
cdr3_nt: TGTGCCTGGACTAGCGGGAGGGAGCTCGGACAGTTCTTC
cdr3_aa: CAWTSGRELGQFF

j_call: TRBJ2-1
clone_size: .
d_call: TRBD1
v_call: TRBV7-9
cdr3_nt: TGTGCCAGCAGCTTCGAGGGGGCTCGGTACAATGAGCAGTTCTTC
cdr3_aa: CASSFEGARYNEQFF

j_call: TRBJ1-1
clone_size: .
d_call: TRBD1
v_call: TRBV11-3
cdr3_nt: TGTGCCAGCAGCTTTAGACAGGGATCTGAAGCTTTCTTT
cdr3_aa: CASSFRQGSEAFF

j_call: TRBJ2-5
clone_size: .
d_call: TRBD2
v_call: TRBV9
cdr3_nt: TGTGCCAGCAGCGGGGGTAGCGGGGGGGCGAGGGAGACCCAGTACTTC
cdr3_aa: CASSGGSGGARETQYF

j_call: TRBJ2-7
clone_size: .
d_call: TRBD2
v_call: TRBV30
cdr3_nt: TGTCTCGCAGGGCTAGCGGAACCCCCCTACGAGCAGTACTTC
cdr3_aa: CLAGLAEPPYEQYF

j_call: TRBJ1-3
clone_size: .
d_call: .
v_call: TRBV5-6
cdr3_nt: TGTGCCAGCAGCCCCCAAAGCACCAGGAACTCTGGAAACACCATATATTTT
cdr3_aa: CASSPQSTRNSGNTIYF

j_call: TRBJ1-3
clone_size: few
d_call: .
v_call: TRBV6-5
cdr3_nt: TGTGCCAGCAGTTACTCGGGGAGCTCTGGAAACACCATATATTTT
cdr3_aa: CASSYSGSSGNTIYF

j_call: TRBJ2-5
clone_size: .
d_call: TRBD1
v_call: TRBV9
cdr3_nt: TGTGCCAGCAGCGTAGATGACAGGGTCCAAGAGACCCAGTACTTC
cdr3_aa: CASSVDDRVQETQYF

j_call: TRBJ2-3
clone_size: .
d_call: .
v_call: TRBV10-3
cdr3_nt: TGTGCCATCAGCGGGGACACAGATACGCAGTATTTT
cdr3_aa: CAISGDTDTQYF